This T cell receptor beta chain appears in the sequencing data of a study of CD8 T cells in ankylosing spondylitis (dated by TCRdb to about 2017). With respect to the entire study: To find TCR variants linked to disease, the study profiled T cell receptor beta repertoires in ankylosing spondylitis patients and healthy donors. The full study cohort comprised 25 ankylosing spondylitis patients and around 100 healthy donors. Peripheral blood was sampled, and synovial fluid was additionally collected from ankylosing spondylitis patients.

Overall results and qualifications from the work: A CD8+ phenotype was shown by the disease-linked clones, which were found at relatively low frequencies in peripheral blood. The disease-linked clones were reported to be significantly enriched in matched synovial fluid samples from ankylosing spondylitis patients. Some motif variants had previously been reported in the synovial fluid and blood of reactive arthritis patients, which suggests shared mechanisms of disease initiation. Blood from ankylosing spondylitis patients appeared to be characterized by a TCR beta motif composed of eight highly homologous amino acid variants.

Remarks on this clonotype: It lacks a known antigen. No base quality values were provided; no much bigger clone lies one nucleotide off.

Its CDR3 holds 13 amino acids, cysteine through phenylalanine. Of all the DNA, just the CDR3 is kept, 39 bases in frame from base 1. The V and J ends are trimmed by 4 bases and 8 bases, leaving 11 bases between them. Sequences SGHDN (CDR1) and FVKESK (CDR2) are obtained from the germline V gene. The sequencer listed for this sample is Illumina HiSeq 2500. TCR beta libraries were prepared by quantitative 5'-RACE with molecular barcodes. The paper's data handling went like this. To identify disease-linked TCR variants, a new computational method was used, one built on a probabilistic model of VDJ rearrangement. TCRdb passed the public sequencing reads through fastp at Q25 and MiXCR, retaining productive beta sequences. Under each unique CDR3 protein, matching rows form one entry showing the most common genes and DNA. These V and J calls derive from TCRdb rather than the authors' analysis. This sample lists a few hundred thousand distinct CDR3 sequences; roughly 17% were detected once. Around 0.92% of the sample comes from the top ten.

Sample: blood, either unsorted or a sorted T cell fraction (not recorded which). This chain is built from TRBV14 and TRBJ1-4; no D gene call is confident. The clonotype comes from a male donor with ankylosing spondylitis. The CDR3 has the sequence CASSPPGREKLFF. The nucleotides are TGTGCCAGCAGCCCACCCGGACGGGAAAAACTGTTTTTT.